The TCR beta chain under discussion was sequenced for a study of cytomegalovirus exposure and HLA in healthy donors (dated by TCRdb to about 2017). Concerning the study at large: According to a later analysis, one platform produced both the roughly 110 validation repertoires and the approximately 600 repertoires of the first cohort. The study aimed to test whether signatures of past pathogen exposure could be identified by cataloging public T cell receptors. In addition to the first cohort of around 670 subjects, a separate validation cohort of approximately 110 different subjects was used. To predict cytomegalovirus infection status, the study brought together high-throughput TCR immunosequencing, statistical association of individual TCRs with disease status, and machine learning. Findings and caveats that apply to the study as a whole: It was suggested by the authors that the approach could potentially be generalized to other disease states and immunological phenotypes. All 130 or so repertoires were used to score co-occurrence in the validation cohort in a later analysis, because that analysis had no HLA typing for the cohort. The classifier was reported to diagnose cytomegalovirus status with high specificity and sensitivity in both the original and validation cohorts. A few of the identified cytomegalovirus-associated TCR beta chains were confirmed in vitro to be specific for cytomegalovirus antigens. A total of about 150 TCR beta chains were listed by the study as associated with cytomegalovirus. Most TCR sequences were observed very rarely across donors, whereas some public TCRs were present in many individuals. Subsequent analysis determined that TCRs grouped into clusters in the first cohort also showed a tendency toward co-occurrence across the roughly 120 validation repertoires, and approximately 94% of cluster scores exceeded 0.

Separate from the approximately 700-subject first cohort, the validation cohort of 95 to 150 subjects was the group to which the donors belonged. This clone showed up just once. Its antigen specificity is not known. No much larger clone exists at a distance of one base, and base qualities are not known. Spanning cysteine to phenylalanine, the CDR3 consists of 13 amino acids. The read is trimmed to its CDR3 DNA, 39 bases read in frame from base 1. V and J are trimmed by 6 bases and 2 bases, and the gene matches miss 2 bases of the junction. CDR1 and CDR2 are read off the germline V gene as MNHNS and SASEGT. The protocol used for the library was the immunoSEQ multiplex PCR assay. The authors processed their data as follows. A statistical classification framework was developed to diagnose cytomegalovirus status using the catalog of TCR beta chain sequences. Held by TCRdb, this immuneACCESS table contains in-frame sequences only and omits some clones. Under half of the omission traces to an unresolved V gene where checked; the cause of the rest is unknown. The V and J calls and the clone size are those of that table, but D and trimming were determined from the DNA. The sample records approximately 160,000 clones, less than 95% of which are singletons. The leading ten clones occupy 3% of the sample.

The sample was PBMCs. The TCR originated in a woman younger than 35 in good health and CMV-seropositive. This sequence uses TRBV6-1 and TRBJ2-3, with 7 bases aligning to TRBD1. The DNA sequence is as follows: TGTGCCAGCAGCGGACAGGTCACAGATACGCAGTATTTT. It codes for CASSGQVTDTQYF.